The 10 T cell receptor beta chains below all came from one sample that was sequenced in a study of blood T cell repertoires in COVID-19. Sequencing was performed with immunoSEQ multiplex PCR; in TCRdb, only in-frame clones are kept and a portion is missing. The sample includes roughly 150,000 clones, 88% of them seen just once. Sequences were obtained from peripheral blood. These receptors were taken from a woman between 65 and 79 years old with acute or convalescent COVID-19.

This chain links TRBV7-2 with TRBJ2-5, with a possible D match to TRBD2 (6 bases). This CDR3 has 15 amino acids. The V end was cut by 1 base, the J end by 1 base, with 10 bases between. Per the germline V gene, CDR1 is SGHTA and CDR2 is FQGNSA. The CDR3: CASSLGWRGQETQYF. The CDR3 region has the DNA TGTGCCAGCAGCTTAGGGTGGAGGGGCCAAGAGACCCAGTACTTC.

The chain has TRBV6-2 or TRBV6-3 and TRBJ1-1; unclear D gene. This CDR3 is 15 amino acids long. The germline CDR1 and CDR2 sequences are MNHEY and SVGEGT. V shed 2 bases and J shed 2 bases, with 12 bases lying between them. CDR3 sequence (DNA): TGTGCCAGCAGTTACCTGTTACGCGGAAACACTGAAGCTTTCTTT. This codes for CASSYLLRGNTEAFF.

This clone was seen just once. J is TRBJ1-1 and V is TRBV10-3; maybe TRBD1 (5 bases). V was trimmed by 10 bases and J by 3 bases, leaving 15 bases between them. Germline values: CDR1 ENHRY, CDR2 SYGVKD. The CDR3 consists of 13 residues. As DNA, the CDR3 is TGTGCCACCCGGGGCGGGGCACACACTGAAGCTTTCTTT. The encoded protein is CATRGGAHTEAFF.

The V gene is TRBV30, the J gene TRBJ1-5, with D possibly TRBD1 on 5 matching bases. This CDR3 contains 16 residues. The ends were cut back, 2 bases at V and 4 bases at J, with 18 bases in the middle. From germline, CDR1 is GTSNPN and CDR2 SVGIG (reference sequence). CDR3 protein: CAWSLSARGGNQPQHF. CDR3 coding DNA: TGTGCCTGGAGTTTAAGTGCCCGGGGGGGTAATCAGCCCCAGCATTTT.

As DNA, the CDR3 is TGTGCCAGCAGCTTAGCTGGCCAGACGAACACCGGGGAGCTGTTTTTT. It yields the protein CASSLAGQTNTGELFF. The chain recombines TRBV7-8 with TRBJ2-2; D is undetermined. CDR3 length: 16 residues. CDR1 and CDR2 from the germline V gene are SGHVS and FQNEAQ. V dropped 0 bases and J dropped 0 bases, with 8 bases sitting between them.

The genes are TRBV11-2 and TRBJ2-5; 8 bases agree with TRBD2. This CDR3 comprises 16 residues. J was trimmed by 2 bases and V by 8 bases; bases with no gene match: 13. In germline, CDR1 is SGHAT, CDR2 FQNNGV. The CDR3 sequence: CASHEAGGYHQETQYF. CDR3 coding DNA: TGTGCCAGCCATGAGGCGGGAGGCTACCATCAAGAGACCCAGTACTTC.

The V and J genes are TRBV9 and TRBJ1-6, with a possible D match to TRBD1 (5 bases). Germline V gene sequence: CDR1 SGDLS, CDR2 YYNGEE. V shed 5 bases and J shed 9 bases, with 15 bases lying between them. CDR3 length: 14 residues. The CDR3 sequence is CASSRDRESSPLHF. The CDR3 nucleotides read TGTGCCAGCAGTAGGGACCGGGAGAGTTCACCCCTCCACTTT.

The CDR3 sequence is CACAGTGPYGYTF. The CDR3 region has the DNA TGTGCCTGTGCCGGGACAGGGCCCTATGGCTACACCTTC. The chain employs TRBV25-1 and TRBJ1-2, with 9 bases that match TRBD1. V gave up 11 bases and J gave up 4 bases; unmatched junction bases: 8. The V gene's germline CDR1 is MGHDK and CDR2 SYGVNS. CDR3 length: 13 amino acids.

The genes are TRBV19 and TRBJ2-3, with TRBD2 identical over 8 bases. The germline CDR1 and CDR2 sequences are LNHDA and SQIVND (reference sequence). V dropped 5 bases and J dropped 5; count of bases not matched to a gene: 12. This CDR3 has 16 amino acids. CDR3: CASSRTYGGGRDTQYF. CDR3 nucleotide sequence: TGTGCCAGTAGTCGTACCTACGGGGGGGGCCGAGATACGCAGTATTTT.

A word on this clone: One junction end disagrees with the germline gene, perhaps due to a read error. This sequence joins TRBV7-7 and TRBJ2-5, with 7 bases that match TRBD2. The length of the CDR3 is 15 residues. Germline assignment: CDR1 SSHAT and CDR2 FNYEAQ (reference sequence). The DNA of the CDR3 is TGTGCTAGCAGCTCATCAGCGGGGAGGCAAGAGACCCAGTACTTC. Translation: CASSSSAGRQETQYF.